One T cell receptor (beta chain) is described in this entry. The specificity of this receptor is unknown. The record has no base qualities; no much larger clone is one base away. The source of the sample is a study of T cell responses to AZD1222 COVID-19 vaccine (dated by TCRdb to the early 2020s). Study-wide context: AZD1222 recipients whose second dose came at about 4 weeks and those whose second dose came at about 12 weeks were combined into one group, since spike-specific TCR depth and breadth did not differ between the two schedules. Trial participants were enrolled by age into subgroups of 18-55, 56-69 and 70-plus years, and roughly 150, 30 and 60 TCR-sequenced participants, respectively, were included in these subgroups. A total of about 230 trial participants underwent TCR sequencing, of whom around 200 received two doses of AZD1222 and some 25 received two doses of the MenACWY control vaccine. Summary of the overall study and its limitations: Participants were mostly white British, with more females than males. The authors suggested clonal diversity may have been underestimated. Conclusions about previously exposed vaccinees are limited because only five to seven AZD1222 recipients were SARS-CoV-2 seropositive at baseline. After two AZD1222 doses, spike-specific TCR breadth and depth were significantly higher than at day 0 and than in MenACWY recipients. Reportedly, close to half of the unique spike-specific TCRs recognized epitopes lying outside the regions that are mutated in the B.1.351 and B.1.1.7 variants. Vaccine-associated CD4 TCRs spanned the whole spike protein, with dominant responses in regions 160-218 and 743-854. The 56-69-year group was small, and its depth increase did not reach significance, likely because of low power. No day 14 peak-response samples were available, so repertoires were characterized only after the peak T cell response.

What this sample's time point label stands for: baseline before first vaccination. Vaccinee samples came from UK trials COV001 and COV002, including a single-blind randomized controlled phase 2/3 trial of AZD1222 (ChAdOx1 nCoV-19) in healthy adults. For TCRbeta chain sequencing, PBMC samples from trial participants were taken at day 0 and at day 28 after the second dose. Relative to germline, V is missing 7 bases and J is missing 8 bases, with 14 bases of the junction outside any gene match. Inclusive of the bounding cysteine and phenylalanine, the CDR3 is 15 residues long. Left in the record is the CDR3 DNA by itself, 45 bases read in frame from the first base. CDR1 MNHEY and CDR2 SMNVEV were looked up in the germline V gene (reference sequence). The CDR3 regions of human TCRbeta chains were subjected to immunosequencing. Concerning the study's data processing: Repertoire TCRs were checked for matches against a reference library of SARS-CoV-2-specific TCRs that had been generated using the MIRA antigen-specificity platform. Breadth was defined as the fraction of unique TCRs that were SARS-CoV-2-associated, and depth was defined as the fraction of total T cells that were SARS-CoV-2-associated. Each spike-specific TCR was assigned to its reactive spike region and to a CD4 or CD8 class using the MIRA data. Log10-transformed breadth and depth values were compared by one-way ANOVA with Sidak's multiple comparisons tests. TCRdb stores this immuneACCESS table with in-frame sequences only. Part of the clones is absent; in the studies checked, under half of the shortfall reflects unresolved V genes, and no reason is known for the rest. V and J calls and clone size follow that table, whereas D and trimming were derived from the DNA. The sample has some 200,000 clones on record, 85% to 95% of them singletons. Roughly a tenth of the sample belongs to the ten largest clones.

Recombination joined TRBV27 with TRBJ2-1; the central 7 bases match TRBD2. The material sequenced was peripheral blood, taken on day 0 of AZD1222 vaccination. The sequence was obtained from an adult in good health. The CDR3 protein sequence reads: CASTLIAGGDDEQFF. The nucleotide sequence is TGTGCCAGCACCCTGATAGCGGGTGGTGACGATGAGCAGTTCTTC.